The clone carrying this T cell receptor beta chain has ten or more counts. What it binds is unknown. The sample comes from a study of regulatory T cells in long-lasting Graves disease. Study-wide findings and caveats: Persistent patients shared about 2,800 public clonotypes among themselves. Newly diagnosed patients shared fewer, at some 970.

Looked up from germline, CDR1 is SGHAT and CDR2 is FQNNGV. V lost 5 bases to trimming and J lost 2 bases, with 7 bases between them. The CDR3 is made up of 12 amino acids. Both iRepertoire HTBI primers and Arm-PCR of CDR3 regions were used to build the TCR beta libraries. One entry per CDR3 protein results from TCRdb running MiXCR on the multiplex PCR reads. The sample consists of around 400,000 distinct CDR3 sequences, roughly a quarter of them appearing once. Noted time point: persistent/refractory GD, antithyroid drugs over 5 years with positive TRAb. From PBMCs, RNA was extracted and then used to make the TCR library.

The chain employs TRBV11-2 and TRBJ2-7, with D hard to call. Sequenced material: peripheral blood mononuclear cells (PBMCs), taken when the disease was refractory, from a patient treated with antithyroid drugs. The clonotype was recovered from a female donor with Graves disease. The CDR3 DNA reads TGTGCCAGCAGCCCGCTCGCCTACGAGCAGTACTTC. Its translation: CASSPLAYEQYF.